This TCR beta chain came from a study of T cells in Graves' hyperthyroidism and ophthalmopathy (dated by TCRdb to about 2019). For context, the study as a whole: Peripheral blood samples were taken at initial diagnosis, before any treatment was given. To identify TCR V-J signatures that set the groups apart, the researchers used a discovery cohort of about a hundred patients, made up of some 41 with Graves' ophthalmopathy and 57 with stable Graves' hyperthyroidism. Whether ophthalmopathy could be predicted prospectively was tested in an independent validation cohort made up of 18 to 20 hyperthyroidism patients plus 17 patients who later progressed to ophthalmopathy. For training and testing, the 100 or so patients in the discovery cohort were randomly divided in a 7:3 ratio. In addition, the study compared T-cell repertoires in thyroid tissue and in blood from a handful of Graves' hyperthyroidism patients. After blood sampling, hyperthyroidism patients were treated with methimazole at a starting dose of 30 mg daily, and ophthalmopathy patients were treated with high-dose intravenous methylprednisolone. According to the paper, TCR Vbeta CDR3 sequencing was carried out on about 140 peripheral blood samples, which came from 40 to 45 ophthalmopathy, roughly 75 hyperthyroidism and approximately 17 progressor patients.

This clonotype has at least ten counts. Which antigen it targets is not known. Within one base of it there is no much larger clone, and no base qualities were kept. Moderately to severely active disease, a Clinical Activity Score of at least 3, a NOSPECS grade of at least 4, and a duration under 3 months were present in ophthalmopathy patients. Patients with uncontrolled infections, other autoimmune diseases, pregnancy or lactation were excluded. Clinical symptoms, serum thyroxine and TRAb, thyroid ultrasound, and orbital computed tomography formed the basis for the diagnoses. PBMCs were isolated from more than 9 ml of fresh peripheral blood by Ficoll-Paque density gradient centrifugation. Trizol reagent was used to extract total RNA, and RNA quality was then checked on an Agilent 2100 Bioanalyzer. The germline V gene gives CDR1 as SGHAT and CDR2 as FQNNGV. Spanning cysteine to phenylalanine, the CDR3 consists of 13 amino acids. Just CDR3 DNA is preserved here, 39 bases in frame from base 1. V and J lose 5 bases and 2 bases, and a span of 9 bases separates them.

Amplification of TCR beta CDR3 regions was carried out from RNA transcripts. For the first round of RT-PCR on the TCR CDR3, the HTBI primer set was used together with the Qiagen OneStep RT-PCR kit. The libraries were constructed in a second round of multiplex PCR and then size-selected and purified. The libraries were sequenced on an Illumina HiSeq2000 using paired-end 100 bp reads. The source study handled its data this way. SOAPnuke was used to process the raw data, with reads discarded if the reads contained adapters or uncalled bases, had a mean Phred below 15, or lacked an exact constant-primer or identifier match. High-quality paired reads were merged using COPE v1.2.5, and each unique nucleotide sequence was defined as a clonotype. Clonotypes were aligned to IMGT TRBV, TRBD and TRBJ reference segments using MiTCR v1.1. The analysis included only V-J combinations with a frequency above 0.0001, which together covered 98% to 99.2% of the repertoires. The TCS score was defined as F50 (clonal expansion) divided by E x V (chaos), with BLOSUM62-based TCRdist calculated between CDR3 peptides within each V-J. Welch's t-statistics and random forest reduced roughly 500 V-J features to roughly 13, which were used in a naive Bayes classifier (R e1071). TCRdb itself trimmed the public reads at Q25 with fastp, ran MiXCR and retained productive beta chains. Rows merge per CDR3 protein into single entries with the most common DNA and genes. These V and J calls are TCRdb output, not the study's own analysis. The sample includes about 400,000 distinct CDR3 sequences, with roughly 15% observed a single time. The top ten constitute about 20% of the sample.

The study at large found these results: No statistical method was used to fix the sample size in advance, and group allocation was not hidden from the investigators. In validation, progression to ophthalmopathy was predicted by the model with 70.59% sensitivity and roughly 76% specificity, a median of about 6.4 months before onset. Most expanded thyroid clonotypes (frequency above 0.001) were also detected in blood, a finding suggesting that blood repertoires may reflect thyroid immune responses. In cross-validation, a model built on a 13 V-J signature told ophthalmopathy apart from stable hyperthyroidism with 85% to 90% sensitivity and roughly 81% specificity, and in testing the same model reached 80%/75%.

This clonotype was obtained from a woman aged 25-40 years with Graves' ophthalmopathy. Recombination joined TRBV11-2 with TRBJ2-5; no D segment can be confidently identified. Material for sequencing was blood. The bases read TGTGCCAGCAGCCGAGGAATTCAAGAGACCCAGTACTTC. This encodes CASSRGIQETQYF.